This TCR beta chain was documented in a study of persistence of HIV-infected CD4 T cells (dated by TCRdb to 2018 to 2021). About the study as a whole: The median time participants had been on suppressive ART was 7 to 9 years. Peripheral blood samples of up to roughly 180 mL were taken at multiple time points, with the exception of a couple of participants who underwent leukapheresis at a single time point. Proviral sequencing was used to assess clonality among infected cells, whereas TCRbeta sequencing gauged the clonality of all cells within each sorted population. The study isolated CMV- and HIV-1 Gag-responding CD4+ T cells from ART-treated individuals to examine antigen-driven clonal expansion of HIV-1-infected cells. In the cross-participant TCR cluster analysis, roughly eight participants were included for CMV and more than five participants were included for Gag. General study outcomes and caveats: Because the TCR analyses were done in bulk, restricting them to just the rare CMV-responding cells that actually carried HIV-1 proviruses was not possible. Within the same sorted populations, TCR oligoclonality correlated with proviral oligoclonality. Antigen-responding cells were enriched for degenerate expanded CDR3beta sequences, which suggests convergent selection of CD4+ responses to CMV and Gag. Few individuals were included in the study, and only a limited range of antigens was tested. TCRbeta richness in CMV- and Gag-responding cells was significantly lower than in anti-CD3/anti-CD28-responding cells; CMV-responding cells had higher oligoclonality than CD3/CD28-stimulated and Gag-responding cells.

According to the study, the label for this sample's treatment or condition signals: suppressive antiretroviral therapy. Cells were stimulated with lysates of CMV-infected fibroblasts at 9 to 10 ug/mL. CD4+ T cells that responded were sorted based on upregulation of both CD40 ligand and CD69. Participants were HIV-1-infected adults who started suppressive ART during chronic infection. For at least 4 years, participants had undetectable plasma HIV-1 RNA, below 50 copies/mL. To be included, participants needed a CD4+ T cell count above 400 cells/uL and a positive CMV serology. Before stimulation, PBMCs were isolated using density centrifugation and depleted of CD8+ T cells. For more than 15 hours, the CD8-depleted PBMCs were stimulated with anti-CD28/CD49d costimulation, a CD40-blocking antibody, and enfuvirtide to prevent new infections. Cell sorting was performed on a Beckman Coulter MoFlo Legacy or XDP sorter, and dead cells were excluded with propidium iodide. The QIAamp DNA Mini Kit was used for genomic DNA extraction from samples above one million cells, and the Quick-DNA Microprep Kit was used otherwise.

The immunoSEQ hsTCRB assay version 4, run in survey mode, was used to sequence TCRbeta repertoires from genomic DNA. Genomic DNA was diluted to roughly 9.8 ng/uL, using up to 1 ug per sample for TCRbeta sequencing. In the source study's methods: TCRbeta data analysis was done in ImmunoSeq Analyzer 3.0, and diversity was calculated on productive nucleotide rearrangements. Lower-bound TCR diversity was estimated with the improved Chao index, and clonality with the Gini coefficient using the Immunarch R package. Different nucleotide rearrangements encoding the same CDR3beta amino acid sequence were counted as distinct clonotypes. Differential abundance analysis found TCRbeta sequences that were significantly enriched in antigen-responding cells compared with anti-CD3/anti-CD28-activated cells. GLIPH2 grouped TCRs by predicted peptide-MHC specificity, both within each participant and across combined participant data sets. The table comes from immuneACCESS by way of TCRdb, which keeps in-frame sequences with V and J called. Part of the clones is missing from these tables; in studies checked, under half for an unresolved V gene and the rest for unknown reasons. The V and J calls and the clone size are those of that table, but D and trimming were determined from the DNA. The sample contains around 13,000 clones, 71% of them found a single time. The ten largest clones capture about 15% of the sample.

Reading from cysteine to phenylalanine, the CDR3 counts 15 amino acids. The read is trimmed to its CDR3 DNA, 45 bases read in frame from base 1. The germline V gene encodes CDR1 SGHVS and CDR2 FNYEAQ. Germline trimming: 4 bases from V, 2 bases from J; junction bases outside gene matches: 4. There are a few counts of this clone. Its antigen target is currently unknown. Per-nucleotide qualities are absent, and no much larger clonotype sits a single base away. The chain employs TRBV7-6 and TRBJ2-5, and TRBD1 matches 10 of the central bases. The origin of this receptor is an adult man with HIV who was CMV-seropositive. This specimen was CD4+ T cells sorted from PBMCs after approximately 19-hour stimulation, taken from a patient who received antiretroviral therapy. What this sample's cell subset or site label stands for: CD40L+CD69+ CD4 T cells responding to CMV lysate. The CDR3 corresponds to CASSSGTGVQETQYF. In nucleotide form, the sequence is TGTGCCAGCAGCTCGGGGACAGGGGTACAAGAGACCCAGTACTTC.